Sequencing of this TCR beta chain was carried out in a study of shared clonotypes between healthy human individuals. The wider study: There were three CD4 naive, three CD4 memory, two CD8 naive and one CD8 memory plates per donor. Broader study findings: The genetic and exposure-history diversity represented was limited by few donors.

For this clone: The antigen is unknown.

The data were produced by immunoSEQ multiplex PCR, yet TCRdb's version contains in-frame clones alone and is incomplete. There are approximately 1,000,000 clones in the sample; about 84% occur only once, and 0.5% to 0.6% lies in the top ten. Healthy HIV-negative adults without recent acute infections or vaccinations served as donors. Everyone who donated was a Caucasian adult who lived in Nashville, Tennessee. The ends lost 2 bases at V and 7 bases at J; junction bases unmatched: 4. Germline V gives CDR1 MNHNY, CDR2 SVGAGI (reference sequence). This CDR3 spans 14 amino acids. This chain joins TRBV6-6 and TRBJ1-5, with 8 bases fitting TRBD1. The clonotype comes from a man younger than 35 in good health. Some clones in this sample may be carry-over from other donors' samples. Sequenced sample: memory CD4+ T cells from PBMCs. As to subset: CD45RA-negative fraction. CDR3 amino acids: CASSYAGDRQPQHF. The CDR3 nucleotides are TGTGCCAGCAGTTACGCTGGGGACAGGCAGCCCCAGCATTTT.